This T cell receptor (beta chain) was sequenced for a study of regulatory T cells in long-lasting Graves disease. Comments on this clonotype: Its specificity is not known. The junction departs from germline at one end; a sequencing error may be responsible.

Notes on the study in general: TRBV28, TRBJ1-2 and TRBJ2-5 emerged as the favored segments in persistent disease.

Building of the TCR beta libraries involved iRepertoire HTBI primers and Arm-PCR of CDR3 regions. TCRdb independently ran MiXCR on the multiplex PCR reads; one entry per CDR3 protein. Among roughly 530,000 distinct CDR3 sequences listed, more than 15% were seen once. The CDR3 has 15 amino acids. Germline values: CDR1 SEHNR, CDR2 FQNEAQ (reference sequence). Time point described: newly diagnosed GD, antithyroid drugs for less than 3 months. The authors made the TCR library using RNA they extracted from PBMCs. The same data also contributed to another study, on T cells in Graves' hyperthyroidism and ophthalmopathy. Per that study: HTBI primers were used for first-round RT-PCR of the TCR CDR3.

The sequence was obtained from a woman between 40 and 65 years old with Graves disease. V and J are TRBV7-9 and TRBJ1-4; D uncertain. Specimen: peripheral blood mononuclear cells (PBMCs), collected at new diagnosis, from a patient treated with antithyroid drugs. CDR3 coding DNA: TGTGCCAGCAGCTTAAGCAGTGCAACTAATGAAGAACTGTTTTTT. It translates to CASSLSSATNEELFF.